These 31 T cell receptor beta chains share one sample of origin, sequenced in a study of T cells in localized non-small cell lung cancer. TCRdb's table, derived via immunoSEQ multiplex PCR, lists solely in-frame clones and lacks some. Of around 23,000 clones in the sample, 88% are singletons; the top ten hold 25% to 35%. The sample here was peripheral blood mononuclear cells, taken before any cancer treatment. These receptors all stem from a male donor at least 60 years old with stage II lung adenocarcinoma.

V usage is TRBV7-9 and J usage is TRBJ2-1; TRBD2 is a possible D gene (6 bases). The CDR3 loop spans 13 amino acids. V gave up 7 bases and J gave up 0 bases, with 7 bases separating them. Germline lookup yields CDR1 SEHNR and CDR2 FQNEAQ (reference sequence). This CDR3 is CASTGSSYNEQFF. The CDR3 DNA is TGTGCCAGCACCGGGAGCTCCTACAATGAGCAGTTCTTC.

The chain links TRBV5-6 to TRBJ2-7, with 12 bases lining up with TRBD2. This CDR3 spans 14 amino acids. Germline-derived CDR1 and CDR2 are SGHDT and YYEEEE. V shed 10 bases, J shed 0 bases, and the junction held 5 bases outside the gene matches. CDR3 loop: CASGLAGLSYEQYF. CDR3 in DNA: TGTGCCTCGGGACTAGCGGGCCTCTCCTACGAGCAGTACTTC.

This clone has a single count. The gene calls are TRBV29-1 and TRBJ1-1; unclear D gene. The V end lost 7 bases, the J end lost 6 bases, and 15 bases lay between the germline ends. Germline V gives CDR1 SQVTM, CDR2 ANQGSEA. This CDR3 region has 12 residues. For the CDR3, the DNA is TGCAGCGCACAGTGGATCTCAGCTGAAGCTTTCTTT. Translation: CSAQWISAEAFF.

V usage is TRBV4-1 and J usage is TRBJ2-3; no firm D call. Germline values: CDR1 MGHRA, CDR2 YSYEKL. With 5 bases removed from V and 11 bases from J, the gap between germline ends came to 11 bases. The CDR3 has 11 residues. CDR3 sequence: CASSAATLQYF. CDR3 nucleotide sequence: TGCGCCAGCAGCGCCGCGACTCTGCAGTATTTT.

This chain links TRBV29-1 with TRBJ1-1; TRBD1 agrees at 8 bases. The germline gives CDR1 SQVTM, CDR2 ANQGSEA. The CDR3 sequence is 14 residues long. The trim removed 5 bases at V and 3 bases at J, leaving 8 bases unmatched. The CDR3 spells CSVQTGGFHTEAFF. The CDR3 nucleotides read TGCAGCGTTCAAACAGGGGGTTTTCACACTGAAGCTTTCTTT.

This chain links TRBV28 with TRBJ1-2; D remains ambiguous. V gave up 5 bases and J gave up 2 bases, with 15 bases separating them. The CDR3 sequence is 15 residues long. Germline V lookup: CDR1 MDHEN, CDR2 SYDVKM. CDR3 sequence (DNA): TGTGCCAGCAGTCTTTGGGCCGCCGGGAACTATGGCTACACCTTC. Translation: CASSLWAAGNYGYTF.

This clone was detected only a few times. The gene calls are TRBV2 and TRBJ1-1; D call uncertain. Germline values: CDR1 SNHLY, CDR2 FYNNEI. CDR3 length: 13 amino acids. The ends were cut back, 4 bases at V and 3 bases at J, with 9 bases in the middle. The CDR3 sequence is CASSARRDTEAFF. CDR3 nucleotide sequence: TGTGCCAGCAGTGCTCGCCGGGACACTGAAGCTTTCTTT.

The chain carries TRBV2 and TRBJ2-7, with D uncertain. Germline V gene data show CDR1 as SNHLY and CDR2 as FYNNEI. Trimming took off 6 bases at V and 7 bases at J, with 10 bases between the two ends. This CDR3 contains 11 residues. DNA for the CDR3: TGTGCCAGCAGCGTTTATGAGGAGCAGTACTTC. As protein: CASSVYEEQYF.

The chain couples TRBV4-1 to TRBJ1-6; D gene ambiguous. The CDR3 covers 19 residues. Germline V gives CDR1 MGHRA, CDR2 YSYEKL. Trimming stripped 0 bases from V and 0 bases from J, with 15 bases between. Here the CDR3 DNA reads TGCGCCAGCAGCCAAGATCGAGGCCAATTGAGCTCCTATAATTCACCCCTCCACTTT. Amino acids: CASSQDRGQLSSYNSPLHF.

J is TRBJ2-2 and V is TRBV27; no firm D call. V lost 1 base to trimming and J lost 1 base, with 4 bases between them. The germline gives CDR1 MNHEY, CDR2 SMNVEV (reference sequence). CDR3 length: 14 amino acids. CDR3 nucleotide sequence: TGTGCCAGCAGTTTATGGAGGAACACCGGGGAGCTGTTTTTT. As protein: CASSLWRNTGELFF.

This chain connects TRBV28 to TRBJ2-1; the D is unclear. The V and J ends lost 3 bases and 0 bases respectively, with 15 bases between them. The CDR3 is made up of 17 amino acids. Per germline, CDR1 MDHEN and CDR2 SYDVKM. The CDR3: CASSLVSGSSSYNEQFF. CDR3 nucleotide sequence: TGTGCCAGCAGTTTGGTTTCAGGCTCGAGCTCCTACAATGAGCAGTTCTTC.

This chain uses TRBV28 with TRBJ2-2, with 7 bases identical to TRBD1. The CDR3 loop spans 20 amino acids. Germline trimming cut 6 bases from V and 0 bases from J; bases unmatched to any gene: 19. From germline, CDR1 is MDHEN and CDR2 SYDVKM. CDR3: CASRVGPGTAVLSNTGELFF. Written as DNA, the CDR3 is TGTGCCAGCAGGGTAGGACCGGGGACAGCTGTCCTTTCGAACACCGGGGAGCTGTTTTTT.

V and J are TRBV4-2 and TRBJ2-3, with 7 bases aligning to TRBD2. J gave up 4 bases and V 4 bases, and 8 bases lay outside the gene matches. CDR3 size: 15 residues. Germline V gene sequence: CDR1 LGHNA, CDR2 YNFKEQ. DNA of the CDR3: TGTGCCAGCAGCCCTGGACTAGGTTCGTCAGATACGCAGTATTTT. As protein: CASSPGLGSSDTQYF.

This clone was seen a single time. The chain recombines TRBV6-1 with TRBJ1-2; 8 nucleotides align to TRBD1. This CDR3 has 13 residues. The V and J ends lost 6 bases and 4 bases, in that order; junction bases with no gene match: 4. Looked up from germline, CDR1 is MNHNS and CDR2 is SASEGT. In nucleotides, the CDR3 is TGTGCCAGCAGCCAGACAGGGGCCTATGGCTACACCTTC. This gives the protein CASSQTGAYGYTF.

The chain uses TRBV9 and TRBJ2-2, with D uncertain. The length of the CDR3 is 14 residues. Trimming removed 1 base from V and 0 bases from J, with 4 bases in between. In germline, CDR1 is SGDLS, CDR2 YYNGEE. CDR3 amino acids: CASSVKTNTGELFF. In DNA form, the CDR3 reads TGTGCCAGCAGCGTAAAGACGAACACCGGGGAGCTGTTTTTT.

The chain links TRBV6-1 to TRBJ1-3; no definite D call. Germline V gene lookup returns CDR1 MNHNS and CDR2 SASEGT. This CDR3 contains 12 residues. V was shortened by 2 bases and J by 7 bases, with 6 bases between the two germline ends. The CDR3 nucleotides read TGTGCCAGCAGTGAAACCCGGAACACCATATATTTT. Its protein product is CASSETRNTIYF.

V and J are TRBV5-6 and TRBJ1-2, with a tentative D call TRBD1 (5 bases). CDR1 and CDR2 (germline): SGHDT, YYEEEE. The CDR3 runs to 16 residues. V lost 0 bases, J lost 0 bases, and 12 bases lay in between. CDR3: CASSLAAGRANYGYTF. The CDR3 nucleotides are TGTGCCAGCAGCTTGGCAGCAGGGAGGGCTAACTATGGCTACACCTTC.

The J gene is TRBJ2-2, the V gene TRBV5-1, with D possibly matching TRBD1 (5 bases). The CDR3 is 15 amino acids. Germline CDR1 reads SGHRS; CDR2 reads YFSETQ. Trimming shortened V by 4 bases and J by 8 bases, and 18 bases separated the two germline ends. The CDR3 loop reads CASSTRMGLTGELFF. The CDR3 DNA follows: TGCGCCAGCAGCACGCGAATGGGGCTAACGGGGGAGCTGTTTTTT.

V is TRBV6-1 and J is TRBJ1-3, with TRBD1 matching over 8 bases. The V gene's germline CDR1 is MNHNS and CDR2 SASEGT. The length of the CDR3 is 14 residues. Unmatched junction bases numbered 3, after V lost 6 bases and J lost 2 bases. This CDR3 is CASSQQGAGNTIYF. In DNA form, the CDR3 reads TGTGCCAGCAGCCAACAGGGGGCTGGAAACACCATATATTTT.

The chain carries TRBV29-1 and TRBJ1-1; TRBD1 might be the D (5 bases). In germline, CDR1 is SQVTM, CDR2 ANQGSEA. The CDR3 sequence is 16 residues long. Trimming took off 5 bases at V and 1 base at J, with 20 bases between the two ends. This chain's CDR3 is CSVLPDTPGWNTEAFF. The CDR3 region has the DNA TGCAGCGTTTTGCCGGACACCCCCGGCTGGAACACTGAAGCTTTCTTT.

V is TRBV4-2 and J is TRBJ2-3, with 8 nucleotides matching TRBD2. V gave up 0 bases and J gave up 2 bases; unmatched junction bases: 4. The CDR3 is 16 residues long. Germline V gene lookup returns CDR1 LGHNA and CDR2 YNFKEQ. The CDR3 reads CASSQDTSGYTDTQYF. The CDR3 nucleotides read TGTGCCAGCAGCCAAGACACTAGCGGATACACAGATACGCAGTATTTT.

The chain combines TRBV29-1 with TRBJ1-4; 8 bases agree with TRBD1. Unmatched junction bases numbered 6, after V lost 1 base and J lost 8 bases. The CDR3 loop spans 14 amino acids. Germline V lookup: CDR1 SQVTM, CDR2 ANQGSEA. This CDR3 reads CSVEAGQGDEKLFF. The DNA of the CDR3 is TGCAGCGTTGAAGCTGGACAGGGCGACGAAAAACTGTTTTTT.

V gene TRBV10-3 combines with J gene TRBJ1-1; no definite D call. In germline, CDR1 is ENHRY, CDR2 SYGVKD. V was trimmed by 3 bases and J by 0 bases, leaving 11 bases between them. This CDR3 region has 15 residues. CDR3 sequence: CAISDVAYMNTEAFF. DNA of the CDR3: TGTGCCATCAGTGATGTAGCGTATATGAACACTGAAGCTTTCTTT.

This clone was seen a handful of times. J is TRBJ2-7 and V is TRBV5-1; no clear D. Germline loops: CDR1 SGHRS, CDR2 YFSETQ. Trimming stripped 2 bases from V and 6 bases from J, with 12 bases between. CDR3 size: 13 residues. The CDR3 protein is CASSFDLSTEQYF. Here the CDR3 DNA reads TGCGCCAGCAGCTTTGACCTCTCGACCGAGCAGTACTTC.

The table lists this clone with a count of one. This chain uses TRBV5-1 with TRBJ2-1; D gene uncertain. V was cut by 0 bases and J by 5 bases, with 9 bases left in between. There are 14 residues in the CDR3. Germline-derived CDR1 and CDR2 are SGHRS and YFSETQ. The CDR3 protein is CASSLVPNHNEQFF. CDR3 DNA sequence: TGCGCCAGCAGCTTGGTTCCGAATCACAATGAGCAGTTCTTC.

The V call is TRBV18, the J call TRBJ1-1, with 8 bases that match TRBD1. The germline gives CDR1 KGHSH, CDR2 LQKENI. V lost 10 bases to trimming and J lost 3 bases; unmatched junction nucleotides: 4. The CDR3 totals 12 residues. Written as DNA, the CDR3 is TGTGCCACTTCGACAGGGGACACTGAAGCTTTCTTT. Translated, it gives CATSTGDTEAFF.

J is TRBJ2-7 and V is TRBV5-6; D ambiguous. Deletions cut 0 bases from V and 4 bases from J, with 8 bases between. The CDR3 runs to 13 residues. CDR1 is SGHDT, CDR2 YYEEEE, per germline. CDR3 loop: CASSLGARYEQYF. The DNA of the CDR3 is TGTGCCAGCAGCTTGGGGGCTCGGTACGAGCAGTACTTC.

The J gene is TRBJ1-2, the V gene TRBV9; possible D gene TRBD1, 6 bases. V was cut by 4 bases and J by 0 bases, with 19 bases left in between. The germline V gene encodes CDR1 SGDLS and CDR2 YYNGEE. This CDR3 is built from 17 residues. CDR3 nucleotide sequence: TGTGCCAGCAGCCGCCTCTTTGGCAGGGGTTCTAACTATGGCTACACCTTC. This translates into CASSRLFGRGSNYGYTF.

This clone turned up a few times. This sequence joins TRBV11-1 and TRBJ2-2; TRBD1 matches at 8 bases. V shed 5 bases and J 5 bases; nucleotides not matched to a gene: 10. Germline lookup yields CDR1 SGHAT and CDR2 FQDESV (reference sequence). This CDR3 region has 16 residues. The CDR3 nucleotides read TGTGCCAGCAGCCGGCTGGCAGGGGGCATTACCGGGGAGCTGTTTTTT. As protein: CASSRLAGGITGELFF.

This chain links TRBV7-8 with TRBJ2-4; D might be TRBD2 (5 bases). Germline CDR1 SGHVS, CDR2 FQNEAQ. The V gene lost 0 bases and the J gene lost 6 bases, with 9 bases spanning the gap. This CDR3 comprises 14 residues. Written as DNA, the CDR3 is TGTGCCAGCAGCTTAGCGCAGGAGGCAAACATTCAGTACTTC. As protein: CASSLAQEANIQYF.

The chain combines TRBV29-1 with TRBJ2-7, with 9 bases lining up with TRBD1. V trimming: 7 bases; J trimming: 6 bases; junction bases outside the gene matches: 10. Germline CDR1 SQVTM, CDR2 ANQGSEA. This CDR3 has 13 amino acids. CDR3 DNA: TGCAGCGGGTCCGGGACAGGGAGGTCCGAGCAGTACTTC. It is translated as CSGSGTGRSEQYF.